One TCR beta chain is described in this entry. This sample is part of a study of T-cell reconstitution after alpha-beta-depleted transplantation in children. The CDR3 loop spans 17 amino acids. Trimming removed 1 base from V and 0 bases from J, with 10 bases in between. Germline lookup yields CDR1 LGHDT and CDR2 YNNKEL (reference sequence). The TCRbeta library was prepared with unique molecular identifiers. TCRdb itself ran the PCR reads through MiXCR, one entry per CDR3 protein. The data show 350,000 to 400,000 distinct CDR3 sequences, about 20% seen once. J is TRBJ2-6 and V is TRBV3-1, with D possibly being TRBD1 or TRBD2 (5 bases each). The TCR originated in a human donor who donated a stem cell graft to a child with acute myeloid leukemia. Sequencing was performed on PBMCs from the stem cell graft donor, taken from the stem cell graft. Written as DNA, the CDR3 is TGTGCCAGCAGCCAAGCTACGGGGACCTCTGGGGCCAACGTCCTGACTTTC. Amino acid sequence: CASSQATGTSGANVLTF.